This T cell receptor beta chain was documented in a study of metastatic and nonmetastatic thyroid tumors. This clone was seen ten or more times. TCRdb re-called the PCR reads via MiXCR. The table has approximately 20,000 clones, about 14% seen once. Every patient was untreated before thyroid surgery. The TCR was taken from a female donor with papillary thyroid cancer or a benign thyroid nodule (not recorded which). Some clones in this sample may be carry-over from other donors' samples. Material for sequencing was tumor tissue.

The CDR3 DNA reads TGTGCCAGCAGCCACCACCGGGACCGCGGCTATGGCTACACCTTC. This sequence encodes CASSHHRDRGYGYTF. The chain combines TRBV3-1 with TRBJ1-2; a possible D gene is TRBD1 (5 bases). In germline, CDR1 is LGHDT, CDR2 YNNKEL (reference sequence). V lost 3 bases and J 4 bases, leaving 15 bases between the germline ends. The CDR3 loop spans 15 amino acids.